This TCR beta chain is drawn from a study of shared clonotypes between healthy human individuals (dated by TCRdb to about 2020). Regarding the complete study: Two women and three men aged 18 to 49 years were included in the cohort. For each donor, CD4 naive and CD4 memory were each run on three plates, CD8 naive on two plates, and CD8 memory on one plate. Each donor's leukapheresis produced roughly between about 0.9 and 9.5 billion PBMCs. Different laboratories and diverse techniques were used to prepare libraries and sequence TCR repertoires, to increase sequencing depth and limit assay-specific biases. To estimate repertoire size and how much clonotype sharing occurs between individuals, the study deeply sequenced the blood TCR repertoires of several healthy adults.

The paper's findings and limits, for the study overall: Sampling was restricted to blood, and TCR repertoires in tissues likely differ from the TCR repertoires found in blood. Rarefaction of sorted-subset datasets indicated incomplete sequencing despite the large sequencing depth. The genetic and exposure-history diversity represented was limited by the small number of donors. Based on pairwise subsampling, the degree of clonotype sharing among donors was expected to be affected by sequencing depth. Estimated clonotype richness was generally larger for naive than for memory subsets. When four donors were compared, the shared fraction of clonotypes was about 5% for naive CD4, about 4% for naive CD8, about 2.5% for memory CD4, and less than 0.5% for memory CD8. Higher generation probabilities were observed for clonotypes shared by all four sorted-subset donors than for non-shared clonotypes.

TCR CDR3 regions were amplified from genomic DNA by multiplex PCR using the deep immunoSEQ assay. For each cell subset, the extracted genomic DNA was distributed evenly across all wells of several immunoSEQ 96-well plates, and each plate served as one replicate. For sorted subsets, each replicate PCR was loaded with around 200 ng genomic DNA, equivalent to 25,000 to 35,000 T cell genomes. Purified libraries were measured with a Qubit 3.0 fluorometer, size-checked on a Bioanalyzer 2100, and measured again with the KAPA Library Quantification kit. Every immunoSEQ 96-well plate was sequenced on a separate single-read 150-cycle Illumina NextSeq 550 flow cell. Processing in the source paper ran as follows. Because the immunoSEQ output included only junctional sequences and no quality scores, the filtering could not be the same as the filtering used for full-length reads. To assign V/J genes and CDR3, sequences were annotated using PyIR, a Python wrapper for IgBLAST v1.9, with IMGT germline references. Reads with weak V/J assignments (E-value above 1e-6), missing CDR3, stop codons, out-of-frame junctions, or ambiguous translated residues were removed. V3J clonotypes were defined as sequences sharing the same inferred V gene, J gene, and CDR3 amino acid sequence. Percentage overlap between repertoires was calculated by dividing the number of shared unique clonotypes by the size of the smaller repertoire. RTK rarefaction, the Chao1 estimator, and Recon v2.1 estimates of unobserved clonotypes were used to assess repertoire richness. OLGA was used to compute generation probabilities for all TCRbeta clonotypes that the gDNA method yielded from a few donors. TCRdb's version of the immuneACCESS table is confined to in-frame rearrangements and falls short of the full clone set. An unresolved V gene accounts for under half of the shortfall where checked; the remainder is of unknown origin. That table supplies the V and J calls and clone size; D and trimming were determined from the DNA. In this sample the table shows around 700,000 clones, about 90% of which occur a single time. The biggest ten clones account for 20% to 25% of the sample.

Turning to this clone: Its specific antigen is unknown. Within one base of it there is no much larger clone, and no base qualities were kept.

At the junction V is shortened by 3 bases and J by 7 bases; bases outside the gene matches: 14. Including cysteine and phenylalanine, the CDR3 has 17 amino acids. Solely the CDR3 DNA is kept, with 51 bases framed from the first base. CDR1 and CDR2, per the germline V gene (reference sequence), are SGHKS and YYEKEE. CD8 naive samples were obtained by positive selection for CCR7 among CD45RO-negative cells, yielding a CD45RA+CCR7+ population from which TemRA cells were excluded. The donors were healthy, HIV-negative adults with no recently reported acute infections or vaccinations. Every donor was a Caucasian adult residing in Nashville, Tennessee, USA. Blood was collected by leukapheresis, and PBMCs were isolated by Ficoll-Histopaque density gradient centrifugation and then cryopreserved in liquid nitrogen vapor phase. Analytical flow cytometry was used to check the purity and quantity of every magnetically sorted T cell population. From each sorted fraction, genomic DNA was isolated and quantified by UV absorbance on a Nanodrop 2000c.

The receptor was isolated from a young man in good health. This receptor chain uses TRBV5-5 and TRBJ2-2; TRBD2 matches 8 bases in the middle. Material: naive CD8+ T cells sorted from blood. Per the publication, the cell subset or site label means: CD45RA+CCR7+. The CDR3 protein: CASSSPAGRANGGELFF. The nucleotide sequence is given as TGTGCCAGCAGCTCCCCCGCCGGGAGGGCCAACGGCGGGGAGCTGTTTTTT.